The 5 T cell receptor beta chains below were found in one sample sequenced in a study of T cell responses to AZD1222 COVID-19 vaccine. Sequencing was performed with immunoSEQ multiplex PCR; in TCRdb, only in-frame clones are kept and a portion is missing. This table has more than 90,000 clones, 85% to 90% appearing once. The specimen comprised peripheral blood, sampled 28 days after the second AZD1222 dose. These receptors were taken from an adult who received the AZD1222 COVID-19 vaccine.

The chain carries TRBV4-1 and TRBJ2-5; D possibly corresponds to TRBD1 (5 bases). Between the trimmed V and J ends, which lost 4 bases and 2 bases, there was a span of 11 bases. CDR3 size: 14 residues. Germline CDR1 is MGHRA and CDR2 is YSYEKL. The chain's CDR3 is CASSRPTGQETQYF. CDR3 nucleotide sequence: TGCGCCAGCAGCCGCCCAACAGGACAAGAGACCCAGTACTTC.

The sample holds one count of this clone. The gene calls are TRBV2 and TRBJ2-2, with TRBD2 matching 13 bases. After removal of 6 bases from V and 7 bases from J, the junction contained 2 bases not matched to a gene. The CDR3 is 14 residues long. Germline lookup yields CDR1 SNHLY and CDR2 FYNNEI. The CDR3 sequence: CASSTSGRVGELFF. The CDR3 region has the DNA TGTGCCAGCAGCACTAGCGGGAGGGTCGGGGAGCTGTTTTTT.

The CDR3 DNA reads as TGTGCCAGTAGTATGTTGGGAACTGAAGCTTTCTTT. It codes for CASSMLGTEAFF. V gene TRBV19 combines with J gene TRBJ1-1; D call uncertain. The CDR3 is 12 amino acids. Germline CDR1 reads LNHDA; CDR2 reads SQIVND (reference sequence). With 3 bases removed from V and 5 bases from J, the gap between germline ends came to 7 bases.

V and J are TRBV9 and TRBJ1-4; unclear D gene. V lost 2 bases, J lost 0 bases, and 8 bases lay in between. This CDR3 is built from 15 residues. Germline-derived CDR1 and CDR2 are SGDLS and YYNGEE. DNA for the CDR3: TGTGCCAGCAGCGTCGCTATTGCAACTAATGAAAAACTGTTTTTT. This gives the protein CASSVAIATNEKLFF.

The CDR3 reads CASSPRPYEPTYVGQYF. In DNA form, the CDR3 reads TGTGCCAGCAGTCCCCGTCCTTACGAGCCGACCTACGTCGGGCAGTACTTC. The chain uses TRBV6-6 and TRBJ2-7, with D unresolved. This CDR3 comprises 17 residues. CDR1 is MNHNY, CDR2 SVGAGI, per germline (reference sequence). The V end lost 5 bases, the J end lost 9 bases, and 29 bases lay between the germline ends.